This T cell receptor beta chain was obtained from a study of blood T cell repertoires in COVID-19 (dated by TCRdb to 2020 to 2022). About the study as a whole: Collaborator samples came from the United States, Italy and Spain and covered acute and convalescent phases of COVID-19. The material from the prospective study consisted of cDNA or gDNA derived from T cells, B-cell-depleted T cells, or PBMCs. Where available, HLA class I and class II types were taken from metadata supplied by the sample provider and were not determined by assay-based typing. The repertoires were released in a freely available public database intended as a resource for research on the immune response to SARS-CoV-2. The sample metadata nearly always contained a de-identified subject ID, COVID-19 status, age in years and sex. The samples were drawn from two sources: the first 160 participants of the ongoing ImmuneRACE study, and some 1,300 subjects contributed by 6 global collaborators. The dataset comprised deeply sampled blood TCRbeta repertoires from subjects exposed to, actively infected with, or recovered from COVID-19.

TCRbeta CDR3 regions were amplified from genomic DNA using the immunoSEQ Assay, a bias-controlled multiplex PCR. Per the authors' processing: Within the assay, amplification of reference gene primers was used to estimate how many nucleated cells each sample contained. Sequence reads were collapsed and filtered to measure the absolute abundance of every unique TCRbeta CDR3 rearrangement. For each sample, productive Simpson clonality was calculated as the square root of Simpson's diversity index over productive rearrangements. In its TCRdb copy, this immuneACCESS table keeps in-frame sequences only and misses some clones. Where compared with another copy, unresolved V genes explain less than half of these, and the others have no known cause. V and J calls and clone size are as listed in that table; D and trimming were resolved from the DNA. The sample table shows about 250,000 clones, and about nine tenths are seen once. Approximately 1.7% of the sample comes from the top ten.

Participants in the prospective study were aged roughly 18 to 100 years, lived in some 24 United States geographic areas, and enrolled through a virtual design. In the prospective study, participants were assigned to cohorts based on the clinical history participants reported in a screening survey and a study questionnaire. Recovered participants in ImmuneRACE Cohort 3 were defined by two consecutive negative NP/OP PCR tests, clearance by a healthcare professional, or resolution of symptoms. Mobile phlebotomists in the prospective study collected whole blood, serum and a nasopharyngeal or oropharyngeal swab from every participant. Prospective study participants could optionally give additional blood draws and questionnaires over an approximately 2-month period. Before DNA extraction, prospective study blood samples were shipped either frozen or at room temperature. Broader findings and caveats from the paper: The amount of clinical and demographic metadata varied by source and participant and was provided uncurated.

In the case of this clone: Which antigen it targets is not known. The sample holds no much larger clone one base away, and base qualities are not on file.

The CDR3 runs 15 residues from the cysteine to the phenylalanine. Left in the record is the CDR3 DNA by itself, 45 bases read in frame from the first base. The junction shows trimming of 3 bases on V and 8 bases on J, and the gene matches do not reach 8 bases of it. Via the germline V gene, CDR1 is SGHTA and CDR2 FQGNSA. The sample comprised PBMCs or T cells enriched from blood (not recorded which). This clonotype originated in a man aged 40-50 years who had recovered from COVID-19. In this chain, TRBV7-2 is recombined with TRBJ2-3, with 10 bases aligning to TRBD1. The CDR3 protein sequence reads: CASSFSGTGASTQYF. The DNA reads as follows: TGTGCCAGCAGCTTCTCCGGGACAGGGGCCAGTACGCAGTATTTT.